Given below is one TCR beta chain in context. This specimen belongs to a study of blood T cell repertoires in COVID-19. Looking at the study overall: Samples representing acute and convalescent COVID-19 were sourced from the United States, Italy and Spain.

Study processing details: It was from reference gene primer amplification that nucleated cell counts were estimated. Data came from immunoSEQ multiplex PCR; TCRdb stores just in-frame clones and leaves some out. The DNA gave D and trimming, while V, J and clone size come from that table. The sample records some 220,000 clones, almost 85% being singletons. Looked up from germline, CDR1 is SGDLS and CDR2 is YYNGEE. The CDR3 contains 15 residues. Between the trimmed V and J ends, which lost 3 bases and 0 bases, there was a span of 10 bases. The chain uses TRBV9 and TRBJ1-5; a weak D match, TRBD1 (5 bases). The TCR originated in a man aged 45-65 years with acute or convalescent COVID-19. Sequenced sample: peripheral blood. CDR3 DNA: TGTGCCAGCAGCGCCTGGGGCGGTAGCAATCAGCCCCAGCATTTT. This gives the protein CASSAWGGSNQPQHF.